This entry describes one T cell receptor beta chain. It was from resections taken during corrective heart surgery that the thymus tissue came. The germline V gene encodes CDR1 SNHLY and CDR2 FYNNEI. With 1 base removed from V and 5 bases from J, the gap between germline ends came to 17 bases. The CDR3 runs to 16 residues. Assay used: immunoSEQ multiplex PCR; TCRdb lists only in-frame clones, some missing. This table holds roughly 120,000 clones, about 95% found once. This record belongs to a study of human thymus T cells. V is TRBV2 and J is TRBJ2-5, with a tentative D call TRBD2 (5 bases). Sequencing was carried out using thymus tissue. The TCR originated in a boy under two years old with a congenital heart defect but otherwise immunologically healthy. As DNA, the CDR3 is TGTGCCAGCAGTGAAGATAACCTCGGGGTGATGGAGACCCAGTACTTC. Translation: CASSEDNLGVMETQYF.